This T cell receptor (beta chain) emerged from a study of response to subunit inactivated influenza vaccine. Study-wide results and limits: T cells newly recruited by each seasonal influenza vaccination are few, the authors suggested.

Each CDR3 protein is one row after TCRdb ran MiXCR on the RT-PCR reads. The table includes about 180,000 distinct CDR3 sequences, around 9% detected once. This clonotype was counted at least ten times. Antigen: not known. The sequence came from a man aged 45-60 years who received an inactivated influenza vaccine. The source was non-naive T cells sorted from PBMCs, collected on the day of vaccination.

This CDR3 is CASSSGPNTEAFF. In DNA, the CDR3 is TGTGCCAGCAGTAGCGGGCCTAACACTGAAGCTTTCTTT. V and J are TRBV6-4 and TRBJ1-1; D is ambiguous. The germline V and J ends were trimmed by 5 bases and 2 bases, with 9 bases remaining between them. The CDR3 is 13 residues long. The germline gives CDR1 MRHNA, CDR2 SNTAGT.